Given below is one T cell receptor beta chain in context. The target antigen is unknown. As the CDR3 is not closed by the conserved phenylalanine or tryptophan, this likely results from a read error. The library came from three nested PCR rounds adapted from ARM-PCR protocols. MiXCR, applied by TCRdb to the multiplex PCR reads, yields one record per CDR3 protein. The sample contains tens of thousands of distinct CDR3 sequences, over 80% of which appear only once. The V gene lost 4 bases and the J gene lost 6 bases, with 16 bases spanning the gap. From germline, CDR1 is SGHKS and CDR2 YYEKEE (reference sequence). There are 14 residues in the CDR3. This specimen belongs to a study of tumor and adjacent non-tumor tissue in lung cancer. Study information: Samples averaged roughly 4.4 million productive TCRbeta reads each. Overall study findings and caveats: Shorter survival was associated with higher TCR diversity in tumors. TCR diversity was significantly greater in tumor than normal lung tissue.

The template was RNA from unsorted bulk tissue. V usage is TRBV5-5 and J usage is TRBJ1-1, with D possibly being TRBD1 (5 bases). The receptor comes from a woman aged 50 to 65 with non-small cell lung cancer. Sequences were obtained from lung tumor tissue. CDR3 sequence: CASSGKDGGAEAFL. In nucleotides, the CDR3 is TGTGCCAGCAGCGGGAAGGACGGGGGAGCTGAAGCTTTCTTA.